This section outlines one T cell receptor (beta chain) sequence together with its context. The source of the sample is a study of cytomegalovirus exposure and HLA in healthy donors. Amplification used 60 Vbeta primers and 13 Jbeta primers. Method: immunoSEQ multiplex PCR; TCRdb's copy keeps in-frame clones and lacks some. The repertoire includes about 140,000 clones, about three quarters of them detected once, and under 4.5% sits in the top ten. Germline CDR1 and CDR2: SGHDT and YYEEEE. The CDR3 loop spans 14 amino acids. The V gene lost 7 bases and the J gene lost 5 bases, with 18 bases spanning the gap.

The chain has TRBV5-6 and TRBJ1-2; D unresolved. The sequence was collected from a man younger than 30 in good health and CMV-seronegative. The sample was PBMCs. This chain's CDR3 is CASGTTPNPYGYTF. The CDR3 DNA is TGTGCCAGCGGCACCACCCCGAACCCTTATGGCTACACCTTC.